This T cell receptor (beta chain) was sequenced in a study of blood T cell repertoires in COVID-19. Overall study context: Samples came from the United States, Italy and Spain, spanning acute and convalescent COVID-19. From T cells, B-cell-depleted T cells, or PBMCs came the material, which was cDNA or gDNA.

As handled by the study authors: Cell counts per sample came from amplifying reference gene primers. TCRdb keeps only in-frame clones here, not all; method: immunoSEQ multiplex PCR. Clone size and the V and J calls come from that table; the DNA yielded D and trimming. The repertoire holds 290,000 or so clones, with more than 85% as singletons. Sequenced: peripheral blood. The TCR sequence derives from a man aged 65 to 85 with acute or convalescent COVID-19.

The CDR3 sequence: CASSHSTGREGSQPQHF. The CDR3 DNA reads TGCGCCAGCAGTCACTCAACAGGTAGGGAGGGAAGTCAGCCCCAGCATTTT. The chain links TRBV23-1 to TRBJ1-5, with D possibly matching TRBD1 (5 bases). TRBV23-1 qualifies as an ORF whose function is uncertain. V lost 3 bases to trimming and J lost 6 bases, with 21 bases between them. This CDR3 is 17 amino acids long.